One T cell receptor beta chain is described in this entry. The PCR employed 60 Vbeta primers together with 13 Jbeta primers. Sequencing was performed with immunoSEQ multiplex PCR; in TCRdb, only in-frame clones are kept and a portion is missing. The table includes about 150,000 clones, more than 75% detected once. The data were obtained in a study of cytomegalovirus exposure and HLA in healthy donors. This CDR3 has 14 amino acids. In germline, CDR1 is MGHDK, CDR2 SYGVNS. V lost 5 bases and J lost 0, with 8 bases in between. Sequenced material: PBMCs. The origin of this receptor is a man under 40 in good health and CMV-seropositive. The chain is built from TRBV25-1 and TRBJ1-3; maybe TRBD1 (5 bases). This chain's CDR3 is CASSYQGSGNTIYF. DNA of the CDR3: TGTGCCAGCAGTTATCAGGGCTCTGGAAACACCATATATTTT.